This T cell receptor (beta chain) was recorded in a study of cytomegalovirus exposure and HLA in healthy donors. V shed 5 bases and J shed 3 bases, with 34 bases lying between them. The germline gives CDR1 SQVTM, CDR2 ANQGSEA. The CDR3 extends over 20 amino acids. Study-wide results and caveats: Among the sequence variants, a highly shared cluster was likely an artifact of sequencing. Researchers had no immune exposure information except CMV serostatus available.

A remark on this clone: The target antigen is unknown.

PCR amplification relied on 60 Vbeta primers (plus 13 Jbeta primers). The table came from immunoSEQ multiplex PCR; TCRdb's copy has only in-frame clones and leaves some out. The data hold 100,000 to 150,000 clones, with around 79% observed a single time. The receptor's source is a woman in her thirties or forties in good health and CMV-seronegative. Sequenced input: PBMCs. The gene calls are TRBV29-1 and TRBJ1-2, with D perhaps TRBD1 (5 bases). Here the CDR3 reads CSVRGPRAGGNDPSYYGYTF. The CDR3 DNA follows: TGCAGCGTTCGGGGCCCGCGCGCGGGAGGAAACGACCCCTCCTACTATGGCTACACCTTC.